Each of the 4 T cell receptor beta chains below was sequenced from the same sample in a study of shared clonotypes between healthy human individuals. Profiling relied on immunoSEQ multiplex PCR, and the TCRdb table lists in-frame clones only, not all of them. Among 490,000 or so clones, about 82% were seen once, and the ten largest hold approximately 12%. Specimen: PBMCs. The receptors were gathered from a woman aged 40-49 years in good health. Some clones in this sample may be carry-over from other donors' samples.

On this clone itself: Since a much larger clone is just one base distant, this may be a read error. Other DNA sequences in this specimen translate into the identical CDR3. This chain joins TRBV7-3 and TRBJ1-4; 10 nucleotides align to TRBD1. The CDR3 runs 13 residues. Germline V gene data show CDR1 as SGHTA and CDR2 as FQGTGA. In DNA form, the CDR3 reads TGTGCCAGCAGCTCCGGGACAGGGGAAAAACTGTTCTTT. Its translation is CASSSGTGEKLFF. The full variable domain, its missing parts supplied by reference TRBV7-3 and TRBJ1-4, is GAGVSQTPSNKVTEKGKYVELRCDPISGHTALYWYRQSLGQGPEFLIYFQGTGAADDSGLPNDRFFAVRPEGSVSTLKIQRTERGDSAVYLCASSSGTGEKLFFGSGTQLSVL.

This chain connects TRBV7-6 to TRBJ2-2, with D possibly TRBD2 on 5 matching bases. The V gene lost 0 bases and the J gene lost 0 bases, with 11 bases spanning the gap. This CDR3 has 17 amino acids. Germline V gene data show CDR1 as SGHVS and CDR2 as FNYEAQ. The CDR3 sequence is CASSLAFGAANTGELFF. CDR3 in DNA: TGTGCCAGCAGCTTAGCCTTCGGAGCGGCGAACACCGGGGAGCTGTTTTTT.

V usage is TRBV10-3 and J usage is TRBJ2-3; D is possibly TRBD1 (5 bases). Germline CDR1 ENHRY, CDR2 SYGVKD. Trimming removed 0 bases at V and 4 bases at J, with 11 bases between. The CDR3 length is 15 residues. The CDR3 region has the DNA TGTGCCATCAGTGAGTCTGATCAGGGCCCAGATACGCAGTATTTT. The encoded protein is CAISESDQGPDTQYF.

The rearrangement uses TRBV18 and TRBJ2-7; no firm D call. Deletions cut 2 bases from V and 1 base from J, with 9 bases between. The CDR3 length is 14 residues. Germline lookup yields CDR1 KGHSH and CDR2 LQKENI. The CDR3 coding sequence is TGTGCCAGCTCACCAGCGACATCATCCTACGAGCAGTACTTC. Its protein product is CASSPATSSYEQYF.